These 5 T cell receptor beta chains originate from one sample sequenced in a study of OX40 agonist ivuxolimab in advanced cancers. Profiled with immunoSEQ multiplex PCR; TCRdb holds only in-frame clones, not every one. The sample has roughly 50,000 clones; nearly 80% are singletons. The source was CD4+ or CD8+ T cells sorted from blood, collected in a trial of the OX40 agonist ivuxolimab. These receptors were obtained from an adult with an advanced solid tumor such as melanoma, head and neck, liver or kidney cancer.

V and J are TRBV6-5 and TRBJ2-6; D is perhaps TRBD1 or TRBD2 (5 bases each). Germline values: CDR1 MNHEY, CDR2 SVGAGI. CDR3 length: 15 amino acids. V dropped 2 bases and J dropped 2 bases, with 7 bases sitting between them. CDR3 loop: CASSYRGAGANVLTF. CDR3 DNA sequence: TGTGCCAGCAGTTACAGGGGAGCTGGGGCCAACGTCCTGACTTTC.

V usage is TRBV11-3 and J usage is TRBJ1-1, with D unclear. Trimming left V 1 base short and J 9 bases short, with 12 bases between. CDR1 is SGHNT, CDR2 YENEEA, per germline. There are 13 residues in the CDR3. The CDR3 DNA sequence: TGTGCCAGCAGCTTAGGCCGGTCGGGTAAAGCTTTCTTT. Its protein is CASSLGRSGKAFF.

This clone occurred a few times. The chain has TRBV2 and TRBJ2-3; 7 bases are shared with TRBD1. J gave up 5 bases and V 8 bases, and 7 bases lay outside the gene matches. Germline-derived CDR1 and CDR2 are SNHLY and FYNNEI. The CDR3 loop spans 13 amino acids. The CDR3 coding sequence is TGTGCCAGCCGACAGGGCCTTGAAGATACGCAGTATTTT. It codes for CASRQGLEDTQYF.

The V call is TRBV5-1, the J call TRBJ1-1, with 7 bases lining up with TRBD1. J lost 0 bases, V lost 3 bases, and 8 bases had no gene match. This CDR3 region has 16 residues. Germline CDR1 SGHRS, CDR2 YFSETQ. The CDR3 is CASSWAPGTVNTEAFF. In DNA form, the CDR3 reads TGCGCCAGCAGCTGGGCCCCCGGGACAGTGAACACTGAAGCTTTCTTT.

This chain joins TRBV6-6 and TRBJ2-7, with D perhaps assigned TRBD1 or TRBD2 (5 bases each). V lost 7 bases and J 2 bases, leaving 15 bases between the germline ends. The CDR3 has 14 amino acids. Germline V gene data show CDR1 as MNHNY and CDR2 as SVGAGI (reference sequence). As DNA, the CDR3 is TGTGCCAGCACTTATGGGGGATCGACCTACGAGCAGTACTTC. As protein: CASTYGGSTYEQYF.